This TCR beta chain came from a study of T cell responses to AZD1222 COVID-19 vaccine. The CDR3 is made up of 14 amino acids. The germline V gene has CDR1 SEHNR and CDR2 FQNEAQ (reference sequence). Deletions cut 5 bases from V and 5 bases from J, with 13 bases between. Method: immunoSEQ multiplex PCR; TCRdb's copy keeps in-frame clones and lacks some. The sample shows some 80,000 clones, approximately 90% of them seen only once. The receptor was derived from an adult who received the MenACWY meningococcal vaccine as a control. The genes are TRBV7-9 and TRBJ1-5; D perhaps matches TRBD1 (5 bases). The starting material was peripheral blood, obtained 28 days after the second dose of the MenACWY control vaccine. CDR3 region: CASSRDRGYQPQHF. The CDR3 DNA follows: TGTGCCAGCAGCCGAGACCGGGGGTATCAGCCCCAGCATTTT.